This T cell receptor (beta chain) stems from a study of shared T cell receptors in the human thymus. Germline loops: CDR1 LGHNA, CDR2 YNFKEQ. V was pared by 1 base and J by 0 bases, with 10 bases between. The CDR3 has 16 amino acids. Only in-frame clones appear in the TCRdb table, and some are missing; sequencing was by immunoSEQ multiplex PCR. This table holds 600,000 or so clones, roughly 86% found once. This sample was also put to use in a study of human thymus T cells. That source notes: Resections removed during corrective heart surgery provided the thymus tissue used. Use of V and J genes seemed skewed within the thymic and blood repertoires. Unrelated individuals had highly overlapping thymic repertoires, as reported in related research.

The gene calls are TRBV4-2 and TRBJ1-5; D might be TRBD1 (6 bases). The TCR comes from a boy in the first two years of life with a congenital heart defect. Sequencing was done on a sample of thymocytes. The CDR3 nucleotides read TGTGCCAGCAGCCAAGCGAGGACAGATAGCAATCAGCCCCAGCATTTT. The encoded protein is CASSQARTDSNQPQHF.